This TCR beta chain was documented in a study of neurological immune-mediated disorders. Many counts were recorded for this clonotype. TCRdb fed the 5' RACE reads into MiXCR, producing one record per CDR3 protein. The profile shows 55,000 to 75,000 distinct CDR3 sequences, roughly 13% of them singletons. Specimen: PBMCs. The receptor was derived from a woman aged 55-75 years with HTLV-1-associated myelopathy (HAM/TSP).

The CDR3 protein is CASSFEWESDEQFF. CDR3 nucleotide sequence: TGTGCCAGCAGCTTTGAGTGGGAGTCCGATGAGCAGTTCTTC. The chain combines TRBV7-9 with TRBJ2-1, with D possibly being TRBD2 (5 bases). The CDR3 is 14 residues long. Trimming pared 3 bases from V and 8 bases from J, leaving 14 bases between. CDR1 and CDR2 from the germline V gene are SEHNR and FQNEAQ (reference sequence).